One sample yielded the 13 T cell receptor beta chains listed below, sequenced in a study of T-cell reconstitution after alpha-beta-depleted transplantation in children. Unique molecular identifiers featured in how the TCRbeta library was prepared. TCRdb reprocessed the PCR reads via MiXCR and lists one record per CDR3 protein. The sample contains 350,000 to 450,000 distinct CDR3 sequences, roughly 14% of which appear only once. Sequenced here: PBMCs, sampled from the stem cell graft. The receptors here all came from a human donor who donated a stem cell graft to a child with Fanconi anemia.

The gene calls are TRBV12-3 or TRBV12-4 and TRBJ1-2, with D possibly TRBD1 on 6 matching bases. The ends were cut back, 7 bases at V and 5 bases at J, with 17 bases in the middle. CDR3 size: 14 residues. The DNA of the CDR3 is TGTGCCAGCACCCCGACAGGTACTGGGTATGGCTACACCTTC. This sequence encodes CASTPTGTGYGYTF.

Ten or more counts support this clonotype. This sequence joins TRBV9 and TRBJ2-1; possibly TRBD1 for D (5 bases). The length of the CDR3 is 15 residues. Germline assignment: CDR1 SGDLS and CDR2 YYNGEE. The V end lost 0 bases, the J end lost 4 bases, and 11 bases lay between the germline ends. In nucleotides, the CDR3 is TGTGCCAGCAGCGTAGATGTCGGACAATACAATGAGCAGTTCTTC. Translating gives CASSVDVGQYNEQFF.

V is TRBV7-9 and J is TRBJ2-2; the D is unclear. Germline values: CDR1 SEHNR, CDR2 FQNEAQ (reference sequence). This CDR3 is 15 amino acids long. Trimming shortened V by 2 bases and J by 1 base, and 8 bases separated the two germline ends. The CDR3 sequence is CASSLWHLNTGELFF. In DNA form, the CDR3 reads TGTGCCAGCAGCTTATGGCACCTGAACACCGGGGAGCTGTTTTTT.

This clonotype was found a few times. The chain links TRBV29-1 to TRBJ2-5, with D possibly being TRBD1 (6 bases). Germline CDR1 reads SQVTM; CDR2 reads ANQGSEA. The CDR3 loop spans 13 amino acids. V was clipped by 6 bases and J by 2 bases, with 13 bases between them. This chain's CDR3 is CSVLTDRQETQYF. In DNA form, the CDR3 reads TGCAGCGTCCTAACCGACAGGCAAGAGACCCAGTACTTC.

This clonotype was seen ten or more times. The gene calls are TRBV4-1 and TRBJ2-7, with D possibly matching TRBD1 (7 bases). The CDR3 runs 15 residues. V lost 0 bases and J 2 bases, leaving 11 bases between the germline ends. Germline V gene sequence: CDR1 MGHRA, CDR2 YSYEKL. The CDR3 region is CASSQEPGGPYEQYF. CDR3 DNA sequence: TGCGCCAGCAGCCAAGAGCCAGGGGGGCCCTACGAGCAGTACTTC.

V and J are TRBV20-1 and TRBJ1-5; 10 bases fit TRBD1. The length of the CDR3 is 15 residues. CDR1 DFQATT and CDR2 SNEGSKA come from the germline V gene (reference sequence). With 4 bases clipped from V and 7 bases from J, the junction kept 10 bases outside the gene matches. The CDR3: CSATYGTGEEQPQHF. Here the CDR3 DNA reads TGCAGTGCTACCTACGGGACAGGGGAGGAGCAGCCCCAGCATTTT.

This clonotype was seen ten or more times. The rearrangement joins TRBV6-2 or TRBV6-3 to TRBJ2-7; 7 bases are a match to TRBD2. V was clipped by 6 bases and J by 9 bases; unmatched bases: 11. The germline gives CDR1 MNHEY, CDR2 SVGEGT. CDR3 length: 13 residues. CDR3 in DNA: TGTGCCAGCAGAGCGGGACCCTATTTCGGGCAGTACGTC. It yields the protein CASRAGPYFGQYV.

This clonotype occurred a few times. The V and J genes are TRBV7-2 and TRBJ2-7; D is perhaps TRBD1 (6 bases). The V end was cut by 5 bases, the J end by 5 bases, with 16 bases between. The CDR3 consists of 14 residues. Germline CDR1 reads SGHTA; CDR2 reads FQGNSA. This CDR3 reads CASSLEGGFDEQYV. The CDR3 DNA is TGTGCCAGCAGCCTCGAAGGGGGATTCGACGAGCAGTACGTC.

This clonotype was observed a handful of times. This rearrangement joins TRBV2 to TRBJ1-5, with 8 bases that match TRBD1. The germline V gene has CDR1 SNHLY and CDR2 FYNNEI. After removal of 0 bases from V and 7 bases from J, the junction contained 5 bases not matched to a gene. There are 15 residues in the CDR3. The DNA of the CDR3 is TGTGCCAGCAGTGAAGCGCAGGGGGCAGTGCAGCCCCAGCATTTT. This gives the protein CASSEAQGAVQPQHF.

This rearrangement joins TRBV12-5 to TRBJ2-1; possibly TRBD2 for D (6 bases). The V end lost 9 bases, the J end lost 9 bases, and 18 bases lay between the germline ends. The V gene's germline CDR1 is LGHNT and CDR2 FRNRAP. The CDR3 contains 13 residues. CDR3 residues: CASRGGLGGEQFF. For the CDR3, the DNA is TGTGCTAGCCGCGGCGGACTGGGGGGTGAGCAGTTCTTC.

The chain links TRBV5-5 to TRBJ1-3; D ambiguous. The V gene's germline CDR1 is SGHKS and CDR2 YYEKEE (reference sequence). CDR3 length: 15 residues. Trimming cost V 6 bases and J 4 bases, with 17 bases left between them. CDR3 loop: CASTPHLTKGNTIYF. The CDR3 nucleotides are TGTGCCAGCACCCCACACCTGACCAAGGGAAACACCATATATTTT.

The sample holds a few counts of this clonotype. The CDR3 DNA reads TGTGCCACCAGTGCGGGGGGCGGCTACACCTTC. It specifies CATSAGGGYTF. The chain links TRBV24-1 to TRBJ1-2, with a tentative D call TRBD1 (6 bases). Trimming stripped 5 bases from V and 8 bases from J, with 8 bases between. Per germline, CDR1 KGHDR and CDR2 SFDVKD. The CDR3 runs 11 residues.

This clonotype was seen more than once but under ten times. V is TRBV5-1 and J is TRBJ1-1, with no clear D. CDR1 is SGHRS, CDR2 YFSETQ, per germline. This CDR3 is built from 15 residues. With 3 bases removed from V and 1 base from J, the gap between germline ends came to 13 bases. The CDR3 sequence is CASSSYGRKNTEAFF. The CDR3 DNA reads as TGCGCCAGCAGCTCCTATGGACGGAAGAACACTGAAGCTTTCTTT.